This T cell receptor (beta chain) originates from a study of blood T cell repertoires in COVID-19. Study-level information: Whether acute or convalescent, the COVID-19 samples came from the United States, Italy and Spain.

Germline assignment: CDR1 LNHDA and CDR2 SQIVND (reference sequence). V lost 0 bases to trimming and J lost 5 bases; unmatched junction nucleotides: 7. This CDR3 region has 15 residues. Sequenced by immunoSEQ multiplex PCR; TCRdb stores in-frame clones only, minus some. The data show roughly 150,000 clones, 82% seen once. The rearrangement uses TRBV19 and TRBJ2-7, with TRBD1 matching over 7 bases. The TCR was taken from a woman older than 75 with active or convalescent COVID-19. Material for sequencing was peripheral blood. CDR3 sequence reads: CASSIDPDRFNEQYF. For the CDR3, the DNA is TGTGCCAGTAGTATAGATCCGGACAGGTTCAACGAGCAGTACTTC.